This T cell receptor beta chain was sequenced in a study of blood T cell repertoires in COVID-19. V was clipped by 8 bases and J by 3 bases, with 14 bases between them. The CDR3 is made up of 15 amino acids. The V gene's germline CDR1 is LNHDA and CDR2 SQIVND (reference sequence). Only in-frame clones appear in the TCRdb table, and some are missing; sequencing was by immunoSEQ multiplex PCR. Of a few hundred thousand clones in the sample, about 80% were seen once. Sequenced input: PBMCs or T cells enriched from blood (not recorded which). The sequence was collected from a man in his thirties or forties with acute COVID-19. The V gene is TRBV19, the J gene TRBJ1-6; tentatively, D is TRBD1 (6 bases). The CDR3 here is CASHGQSNYNSPLHF. The CDR3 bases are TGTGCCAGTCACGGACAGAGCAACTATAATTCACCCCTCCACTTT. The variable domain in full, completed from reference TRBV19 and TRBJ1-6, reads DGGITQSPKYLFRKEGQNVTLSCEQNLNHDAMYWYRQDPGQGLRLIYYSQIVNDFQKGDIAEGYSVSREKKESFPLTVTSAQKNPTAFYLCASHGQSNYNSPLHFGNGTRLTVT.